This TCR beta chain was sequenced in a study of PD-1 blockade in classical Hodgkin lymphoma. Study-wide findings and caveats: Newly diagnosed patients were reported to exhibit reduced baseline TCR diversity relative to healthy donors.

The sample holds one count of this clone. No antigen is known for it. As for time point: cycle 4 day 1 (C4D1), after less than seven weeks of nivolumab. All patients experienced relapse after autologous stem cell transplantation, and brentuximab vedotin exposure was variable. By magnetic negative selection, CD4+ T cells were purified from thawed PBMCs. Germline CDR1 reads SGHTA; CDR2 reads FQGNSA. V was pared by 5 bases and J by 2 bases, with 13 bases of the junction left unmatched. This CDR3 spans 17 amino acids. Here immunoSEQ multiplex PCR was the method, and the copy in TCRdb shows in-frame clones only, minus some. The sample contains 10,000 to 13,000 clones, around 74% of which appear only once.

This material consisted of CD4+ T cells from blood, taken before the fourth cycle of nivolumab. The genes are TRBV7-2 and TRBJ2-7; the match to TRBD2 covers 9 bases. The clonotype originates from a human donor with classical Hodgkin lymphoma. Written as DNA, the CDR3 is TGTGCCAGCAGCAAAAGGGGACTAGCTACTCCTACCTACGAGCAGTACTTC. Translating it yields CASSKRGLATPTYEQYF. The complete variable domain, with remaining parts taken from reference TRBV7-2 and TRBJ2-7, reads GAGVSQSPSNKVTEKGKDVELRCDPISGHTALYWYRQSLGQGLEFLIYFQGNSAPDKSGLPSDRFSAERTGGSVSTLTIQRTQQEDSAVYLCASSKRGLATPTYEQYFGPGTRLTVT.